Described below is a single TCR beta chain sequence and its context. Its antigen remains unidentified. The same CDR3 can be traced to other DNA sequences in this sample. This record comes from a study of vaccination effects on CD4 cells after COVID-19. Study findings and constraints: Only 1 of 255 vaccine-induced clones from healthy vaccinees cross-reacted with common cold coronaviruses. No early post-infection timepoints were available in the study, which also included few convalescent patients.

Sequencing followed a ViraFEST assay step that expanded antigen-specific CD4+ T cells with viral peptide pools. At the end of over 8 days of culture, CD4+ T cells were isolated. Vaccine recipients lacked prior SARS-CoV-2 infection and had negative nucleocapsid antibodies. Cultivation was performed at about 1.8 million PBMC per well with around 10 IU/ml IL-2 and roughly 9.3 ug/ml peptides added. Days 3 and 7 were when half the medium was replaced with IL-2 medium. Clones were sequenced by immunoSEQ multiplex PCR, and TCRdb holds only the in-frame ones, with some missing. The repertoire consists of some 69,000 clones, with around 69% occurring once and the leading ten covering around 2.7%. The source was CD4+ T cells from PBMCs cultured with HCoV-NL63 spike peptides, collected before COVID-19 vaccination. This clonotype originated in a human donor who received a COVID-19 vaccine.

The chain's CDR3 is CASSRQIHNYGYTF. The CDR3 DNA sequence: TGTGCCAGTAGTCGACAGATACATAACTATGGCTACACCTTC. The rearrangement joins TRBV19 to TRBJ1-2; the D gene is possibly TRBD1 (5 bases). This CDR3 contains 14 residues. Germline V gives CDR1 LNHDA, CDR2 SQIVND (reference sequence). Trimming shortened V by 5 bases and J by 1 base, and 11 bases separated the two germline ends.